A selection of T cell receptor beta chains follows, all from one sample in a study of vaccination effects on CD4 cells after COVID-19. These receptors' targets are unknown. Produced via immunoSEQ multiplex PCR; TCRdb's table is partial and in-frame only. Here the sample spans about 37,000 clones, around 74% being singletons. The specimen was CD4+ T cells from PBMCs cultured without peptide, collected before COVID-19 vaccination. The receptor set was obtained from a human donor who received a COVID-19 vaccine. CDR3s include the opening cysteine and the closing phenylalanine or tryptophan. Fields, in order: V gene, D gene, J gene, clone size, CDR3 DNA, CDR3 protein. A D gene is named only where the DNA matches it firmly. Clone size is not always given. Where it is, it says once, few, many or a class for expanded clones.

TRBV27	NA	TRBJ1-1	NA	TGTGCCAGCAGTTTACTTACGGGCACTGAAGCTTTCTTT	CASSLLTGTEAFF
TRBV11-3	NA	TRBJ2-7	medium-sized	TGTGCCAGCAGCTTAAAGGGGCCTTACGAGCAGTACTTC	CASSLKGPYEQYF
TRBV2	NA	TRBJ2-3	NA	TGTGCCAGCAGCCCACTAGAGGATACGCAGTATTTT	CASSPLEDTQYF
TRBV5-8	NA	TRBJ1-1	once	TGTGCCAGCAGCTTGGCTGTCTATCGGGGGAACACTGAAGCTTTCTTT	CASSLAVYRGNTEAFF
TRBV28	NA	TRBJ2-5	NA	TGTGCCAGCAGTCCCGGGATTCAAGAGACCCAGTACTTC	CASSPGIQETQYF
TRBV6-2/TRBV6-3	NA	TRBJ1-1	NA	TGTGCCAGCAGTTTTAGGGGGGGGATGAGGACTGAAGCTTTCTTT	CASSFRGGMRTEAFF
TRBV3-1/TRBV3-2	NA	TRBJ2-1	NA	TGTGCCAGCAGCCTCCCCAGGGGACGGGGGCGCCTAGAGCAGTTCTTC	CASSLPRGRGRLEQFF
TRBV5-8	NA	TRBJ2-7	once	TGTGCCAGCAGCCGGGCCCAGGGCCGTACCTACGAGCAGTACTTC	CASSRAQGRTYEQYF
TRBV30	NA	TRBJ2-1	NA	TGTGCCTGGAGTGGGACACAATTCTACAATGAGCAGTTCTTC	CAWSGTQFYNEQFF
TRBV6-2/TRBV6-3	NA	TRBJ2-3	NA	TGTGCCAGCAGTTATAGGGCGGTTAGCACAGATACGCAGTATTTT	CASSYRAVSTDTQYF
TRBV5-8	TRBD2	TRBJ2-7	NA	TGTGCCAGCAGCTTGGAGACTAGCGGGAGTAACTACGAGCAGTACTTC	CASSLETSGSNYEQYF
TRBV3-1/TRBV3-2	NA	TRBJ2-1	NA	TGTGCCAGCAGCCAAGACCCGAGGGATGAGCAGTTCTTC	CASSQDPRDEQFF
TRBV29-1	TRBD1	TRBJ1-6	few	TGCAGCGCCTGGACAGGCACGGGACCCCTCCACTTT	CSAWTGTGPLHF
TRBV6-6	NA	TRBJ2-7	few	TGTGCCAGCAGTTACTCGTCGGATTCCTACGAGCAGTACTTC	CASSYSSDSYEQYF
TRBV6-1	NA	TRBJ2-5	NA	TGTGCCAGCAGTGAAGCGGTATCAGGGGCCGCGTCGGGAGAGACCCAGTACTTC	CASSEAVSGAASGETQYF
TRBV7-3	TRBD1	TRBJ1-6	few	TGTGCCAGCAGTCAAGGACAGGGGAATTCACCCCTCCACTTT	CASSQGQGNSPLHF
TRBV24-1	TRBD1	TRBJ2-5	once	TGTGCCACCAGTGATACGGACAGGGGGACTCCGGGGACCCAGTACTTC	CATSDTDRGTPGTQYF
TRBV7-9	NA	TRBJ2-2	NA	TGTGCCAGCAGCGTAGAAACCGGGGAGCTGTTTTTT	CASSVETGELFF
TRBV11-2	TRBD2	TRBJ2-1	once	TGTGCCAGCAGCTTAGGCGGGGGTGCATACAATGAGCAGTTCTTC	CASSLGGGAYNEQFF
TRBV21-1	NA	TRBJ2-7	NA	TGTGCCAGCAGCACCGGGACGGCCGAGCAGTACTTC	CASSTGTAEQYF
TRBV27	TRBD1	TRBJ1-2	NA	TGTGCCAGCACCCCGAGACAGGGAGGGAACTATGGCTACACCTTC	CASTPRQGGNYGYTF
TRBV2	TRBD2	TRBJ2-3	NA	TGTGCCAGCAGTCCCCAGCGGGGGGGCGGCACAGATACGCAGTATTTT	CASSPQRGGGTDTQYF
TRBV20-1	NA	TRBJ2-7	NA	TGCAGTGCTAGTCTCTATCCGGCCCCCCGGGGTAAGGAGCAGTACTTC	CSASLYPAPRGKEQYF
TRBV4-2	NA	TRBJ1-1	NA	TGTGCCAGCAGCCTGGCATCTTCGGGAGCTTTCTTT	CASSLASSGAFF
TRBV29-1	NA	TRBJ1-1	NA	TGCAGCGGCTCCATAGGGCAGGGCCAGGGGTTTTTT	CSGSIGQGQGFF
TRBV7-9	NA	TRBJ1-4	NA	TGTGCCAGCAGCTTAACTTCAGGCGAAAAACTGTTTTTT	CASSLTSGEKLFF
TRBV6-6	NA	TRBJ1-5	NA	TGTGCCAGCAGTGGACGACAGGACCGGGCAGGACAGCCCCAGCATTTT	CASSGRQDRAGQPQHF
TRBV7-9	TRBD1	TRBJ1-4	NA	TGTGCCAGCAGCCCCGGACAGGGGGTCCCTGAAAAACTGTTTTTT	CASSPGQGVPEKLFF
TRBV11-2	NA	TRBJ2-1	NA	TGTGCCAGCAGCAGGGACGCGGGTATGAATGAGCAGTTCTTC	CASSRDAGMNEQFF
TRBV6-5	NA	TRBJ1-5	NA	TGTGCCAGCAGTTATACACAGAATCAGCCCCAGCATTTT	CASSYTQNQPQHF
TRBV4-2	TRBD2	TRBJ2-1	NA	TGTGCCAGCAGCCCGATAGCGGGGGGGCCGAATGAGCAGTTCTTC	CASSPIAGGPNEQFF
TRBV5-4	TRBD1	TRBJ1-2	NA	TGTGCCAGCAGCTACGGGACAGGCGTCACTAACTATGGCTACACCTTC	CASSYGTGVTNYGYTF
TRBV3-1/TRBV3-2	NA	TRBJ2-1	NA	TGTGCCAGCAGCCAAGTTAGCTTTGAGCAGTTCTTC	CASSQVSFEQFF
TRBV5-4	NA	TRBJ1-4	NA	TGTGCCAGCAGCTTGGCAGGGGTTAGTGAAAAACTGTTTTTT	CASSLAGVSEKLFF
TRBV2	NA	TRBJ1-5	NA	TGTGCCAGCAGTGCGGACAGCCAAAATCAGCCCCAGCATTTT	CASSADSQNQPQHF
TRBV7-6	NA	TRBJ1-5	NA	TGTGCCAGCAGCCTACAGGTAGGGCCCAGTCAGCCCCAGCATTTT	CASSLQVGPSQPQHF
TRBV12-3/TRBV12-4	TRBD1	TRBJ1-3	few	TGTGCCAGCAGCCGACAGGGAGGCACCATATATTTT	CASSRQGGTIYF
TRBV4-1	TRBD1	TRBJ2-5	NA	TGCGCCAGCAGCCAAGATGGGACAGTCGAAGAGACCCAGTACTTC	CASSQDGTVEETQYF
TRBV19	NA	TRBJ2-2	NA	TGTGCCAGTAGTATGGTTATAAGGGTGCGAGACACCGGGGAGCTGTTTTTT	CASSMVIRVRDTGELFF
TRBV7-9	NA	TRBJ2-5	NA	TGTGCCAGCAGCCTCGGGGGGCGACTTATGTACCAAGAGACCCAGTACTTC	CASSLGGRLMYQETQYF
TRBV2	TRBD1	TRBJ2-2	few	TGTGCCAGCACCACCCAGGGACAGGGACACACCGGGGAGCTGTTTTTT	CASTTQGQGHTGELFF
TRBV3-1/TRBV3-2	NA	TRBJ1-2	few	TGTGCCAGCAGCCAACTGGCCGACTATGGCTACACCTTC	CASSQLADYGYTF
TRBV18	TRBD1	TRBJ2-1	once	TGTGCCAGCTCACCGACTAGTTTCGACAGGGGGTACAATGAGCAGTTCTTC	CASSPTSFDRGYNEQFF
TRBV29-1	TRBD1	TRBJ2-7	NA	TGCAGCGCGTCGGACAGGGGCAGCGAGCAGTACTTC	CSASDRGSEQYF
TRBV18	NA	TRBJ1-5	NA	TGTGCCAGCTCACCAGCAGGGTTAGGACAGCCCCAGCATTTT	CASSPAGLGQPQHF
TRBV19	NA	TRBJ1-5	NA	TGTGCCAGTGCGAGGGGAGTGGAAAGGATTAGGCCCCAGCATTTT	CASARGVERIRPQHF
TRBV28	NA	TRBJ1-6	NA	TGTGCCAGCAGTTACCTCAGGGGAAGCTCTAATTCACCCCTCCACTTT	CASSYLRGSSNSPLHF
TRBV7-9	NA	TRBJ1-3	NA	TGTGCCAGCAGCTTAGGCTTCGCGGGGCCTTATGGAAACACCATATATTTT	CASSLGFAGPYGNTIYF
TRBV19	NA	TRBJ2-7	once	TGTGCCACGCGGGGGCCGAACTACGAGCAGTACTTC	CATRGPNYEQYF
TRBV9	NA	TRBJ2-1	NA	TGTGCCAGCAGCGTATTGGATGAGCAGTTCTTC	CASSVLDEQFF
TRBV29-1	NA	TRBJ2-1	NA	TGCAGCGTTGAACCCTACTCGGGTGACAATGAGCAGTTCTTC	CSVEPYSGDNEQFF
TRBV5-1	NA	TRBJ2-5	NA	TGCGCCAGCACTGGGGAGAGGGAGACCCAGTACTTC	CASTGERETQYF
TRBV5-1	TRBD2	TRBJ2-5	NA	TGCGCCAGCAGCATCGGACTAGCGGGGGGCCAAGAGACCCAGTACTTC	CASSIGLAGGQETQYF
TRBV6-5	NA	TRBJ2-3	NA	TGTGCCAGCCTTGACAGTAACACAGATACGCAGTATTTT	CASLDSNTDTQYF
TRBV5-4	TRBD2	TRBJ2-3	NA	TGTGCCAGCAGCCCTGGAGCGGGGATAAACACAGATACGCAGTATTTT	CASSPGAGINTDTQYF
TRBV3-1/TRBV3-2	TRBD1	TRBJ1-1	NA	TGTGCCAGCAGCCAAGGGACAGGGTTCGGGGGAGGAGAAGCTTTCTTT	CASSQGTGFGGGEAFF
TRBV6-5	NA	TRBJ2-7	NA	TGTGCCAGCAGGGAGACAGGCGGCTCCTACGAGCAGTACTTC	CASRETGGSYEQYF
TRBV6-5	NA	TRBJ2-7	NA	TGTGCCAGCAGTTACCGGTACATCTCTGGGGGATACGAGCAGTACTTC	CASSYRYISGGYEQYF
TRBV12-3/TRBV12-4	NA	TRBJ1-5	NA	TGTGCCAGCAGTTTTATTTCACAGCCCCAGCATTTT	CASSFISQPQHF